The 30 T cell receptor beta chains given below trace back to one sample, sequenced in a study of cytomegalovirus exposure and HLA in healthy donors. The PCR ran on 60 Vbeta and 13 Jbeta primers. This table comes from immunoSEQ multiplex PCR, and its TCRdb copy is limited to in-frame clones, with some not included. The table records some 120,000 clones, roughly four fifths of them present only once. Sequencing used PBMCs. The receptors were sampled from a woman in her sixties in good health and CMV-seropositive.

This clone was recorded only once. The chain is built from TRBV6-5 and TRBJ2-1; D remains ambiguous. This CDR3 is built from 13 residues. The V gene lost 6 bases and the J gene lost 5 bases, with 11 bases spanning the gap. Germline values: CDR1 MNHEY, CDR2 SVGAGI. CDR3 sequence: CASSRLGDNEQFF. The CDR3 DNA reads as TGTGCCAGCAGCCGCTTGGGCGACAATGAGCAGTTCTTC.

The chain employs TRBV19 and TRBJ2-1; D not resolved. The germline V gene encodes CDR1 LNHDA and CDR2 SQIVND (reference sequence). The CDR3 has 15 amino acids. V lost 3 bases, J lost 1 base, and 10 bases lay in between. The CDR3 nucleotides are TGTGCCAGTAGTATTGCCGGGTTTTCCTACAATGAGCAGTTCTTC. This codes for CASSIAGFSYNEQFF.

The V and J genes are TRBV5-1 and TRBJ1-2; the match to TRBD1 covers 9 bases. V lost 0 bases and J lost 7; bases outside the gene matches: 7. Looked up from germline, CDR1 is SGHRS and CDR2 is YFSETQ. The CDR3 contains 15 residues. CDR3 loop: CASSLDRQGVGGYTF. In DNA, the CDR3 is TGCGCCAGCAGCTTGGATAGACAGGGGGTTGGTGGCTACACCTTC.

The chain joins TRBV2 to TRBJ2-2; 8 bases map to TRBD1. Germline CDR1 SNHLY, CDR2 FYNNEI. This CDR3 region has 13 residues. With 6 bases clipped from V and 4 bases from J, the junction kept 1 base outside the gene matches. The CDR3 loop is CASRDRATGELFF. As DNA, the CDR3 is TGTGCCAGCAGGGACAGGGCCACCGGGGAGCTGTTTTTT.

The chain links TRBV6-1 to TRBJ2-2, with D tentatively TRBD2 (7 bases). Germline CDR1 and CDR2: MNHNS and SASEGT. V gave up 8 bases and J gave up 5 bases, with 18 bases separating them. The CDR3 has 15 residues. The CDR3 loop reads CASEKRGGFTGELFF. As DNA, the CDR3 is TGTGCCAGCGAAAAAAGGGGGGGATTTACCGGGGAGCTGTTTTTT.

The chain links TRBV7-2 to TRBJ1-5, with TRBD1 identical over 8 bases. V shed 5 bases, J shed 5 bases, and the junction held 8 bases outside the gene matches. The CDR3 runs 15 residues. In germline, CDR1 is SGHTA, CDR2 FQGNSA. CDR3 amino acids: CASSANGQGYQPQHF. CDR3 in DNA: TGTGCCAGCAGCGCGAACGGACAGGGTTATCAGCCCCAGCATTTT.

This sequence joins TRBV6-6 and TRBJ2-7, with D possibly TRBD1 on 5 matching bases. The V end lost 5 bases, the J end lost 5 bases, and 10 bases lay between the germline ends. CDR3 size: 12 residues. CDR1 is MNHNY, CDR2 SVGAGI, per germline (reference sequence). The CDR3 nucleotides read TGTGCCAGCAGTGCAGGGTTTGACGAGCAGTACTTC. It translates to CASSAGFDEQYF.

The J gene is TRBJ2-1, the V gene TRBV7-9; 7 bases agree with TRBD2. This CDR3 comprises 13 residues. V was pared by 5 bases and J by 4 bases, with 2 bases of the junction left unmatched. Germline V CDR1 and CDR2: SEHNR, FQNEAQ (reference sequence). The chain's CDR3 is CASSGGGYNEQFF. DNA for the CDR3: TGTGCCAGCAGCGGGGGGGGATACAATGAGCAGTTCTTC.

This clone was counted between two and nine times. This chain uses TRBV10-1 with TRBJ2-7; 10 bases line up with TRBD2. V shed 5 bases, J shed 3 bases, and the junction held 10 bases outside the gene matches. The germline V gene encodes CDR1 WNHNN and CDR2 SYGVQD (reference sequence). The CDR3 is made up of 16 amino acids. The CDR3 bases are TGCGCCAGCAGTAGAGATAGCGGGAGGTCGGTCTACGAGCAGTACTTC. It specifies CASSRDSGRSVYEQYF.

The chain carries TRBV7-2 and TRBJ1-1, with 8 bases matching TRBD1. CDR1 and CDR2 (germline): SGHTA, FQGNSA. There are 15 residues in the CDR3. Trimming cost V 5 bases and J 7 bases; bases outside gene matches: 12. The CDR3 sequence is CASSRSRDRSREAFF. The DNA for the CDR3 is TGTGCCAGCAGCCGAAGCCGGGACAGGTCCCGTGAAGCTTTCTTT.

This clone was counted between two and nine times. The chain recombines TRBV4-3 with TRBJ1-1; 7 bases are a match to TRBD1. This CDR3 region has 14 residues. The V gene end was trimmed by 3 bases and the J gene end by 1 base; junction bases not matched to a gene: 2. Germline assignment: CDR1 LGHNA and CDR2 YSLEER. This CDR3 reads CASSQTGTNTEAFF. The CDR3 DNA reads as TGCGCCAGCAGCCAGACAGGGACGAACACTGAAGCTTTCTTT.

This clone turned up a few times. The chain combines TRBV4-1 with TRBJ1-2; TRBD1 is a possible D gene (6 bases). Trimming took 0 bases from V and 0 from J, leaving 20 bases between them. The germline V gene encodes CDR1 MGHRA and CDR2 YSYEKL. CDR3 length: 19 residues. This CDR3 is CASSQDRGRGFYANYGYTF. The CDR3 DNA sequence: TGCGCCAGCAGCCAAGATAGGGGCAGGGGCTTCTATGCTAACTATGGCTACACCTTC.

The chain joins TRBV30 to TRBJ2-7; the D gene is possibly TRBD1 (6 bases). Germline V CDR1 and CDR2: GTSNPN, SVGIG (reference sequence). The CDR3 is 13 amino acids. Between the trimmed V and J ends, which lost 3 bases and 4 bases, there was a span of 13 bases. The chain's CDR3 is CAWRIRGQYEQYF. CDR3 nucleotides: TGTGCCTGGAGGATACGAGGACAGTACGAGCAGTACTTC.

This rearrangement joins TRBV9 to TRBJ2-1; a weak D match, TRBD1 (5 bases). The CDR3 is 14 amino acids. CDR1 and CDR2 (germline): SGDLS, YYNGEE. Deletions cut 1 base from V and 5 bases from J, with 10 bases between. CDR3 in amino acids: CASSVITGDNEQFF. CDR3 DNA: TGTGCCAGCAGCGTAATCACAGGTGACAATGAGCAGTTCTTC.

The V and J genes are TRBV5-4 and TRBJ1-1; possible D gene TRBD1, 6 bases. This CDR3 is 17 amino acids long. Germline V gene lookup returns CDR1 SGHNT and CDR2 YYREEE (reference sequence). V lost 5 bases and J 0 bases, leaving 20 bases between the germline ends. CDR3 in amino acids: CASRGETGSPMNTEAFF. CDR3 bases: TGTGCCAGCAGGGGGGAAACAGGGAGTCCAATGAACACTGAAGCTTTCTTT. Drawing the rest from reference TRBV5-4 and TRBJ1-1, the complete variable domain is ETGVTQSPTHLIKTRGQQVTLRCSSQSGHNTVSWYQQALGQGPQFIFQYYREEENGRGNFPPRFSGLQFPNYSSELNVNALELDDSALYLCASRGETGSPMNTEAFFGQGTRLTVV.

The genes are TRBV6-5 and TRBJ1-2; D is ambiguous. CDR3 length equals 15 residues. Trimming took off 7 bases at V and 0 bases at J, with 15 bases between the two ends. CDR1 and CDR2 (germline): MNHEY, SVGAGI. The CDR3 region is CASTLAWRSNYGYTF. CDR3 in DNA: TGTGCCAGCACCCTGGCCTGGCGGTCTAACTATGGCTACACCTTC.

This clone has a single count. CDR3 region: CAWSPGTGYNEQFF. CDR3 DNA sequence: TGTGCCTGGAGTCCCGGGACTGGCTACAATGAGCAGTTCTTC. The V gene is TRBV30, the J gene TRBJ2-1; D may be TRBD2 (6 bases). Germline CDR1 is GTSNPN and CDR2 is SVGIG (reference sequence). The length of the CDR3 is 14 residues. Trimming cost V 2 bases and J 3 bases, with 11 bases left between them.

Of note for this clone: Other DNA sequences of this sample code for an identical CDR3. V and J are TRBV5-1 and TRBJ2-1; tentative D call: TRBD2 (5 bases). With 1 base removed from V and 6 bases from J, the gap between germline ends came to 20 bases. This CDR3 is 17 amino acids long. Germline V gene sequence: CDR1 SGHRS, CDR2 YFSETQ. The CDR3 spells CASSLIITQGSGNEQFF. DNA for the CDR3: TGCGCCAGCAGCTTGATCATAACGCAAGGCAGCGGCAATGAGCAGTTCTTC.

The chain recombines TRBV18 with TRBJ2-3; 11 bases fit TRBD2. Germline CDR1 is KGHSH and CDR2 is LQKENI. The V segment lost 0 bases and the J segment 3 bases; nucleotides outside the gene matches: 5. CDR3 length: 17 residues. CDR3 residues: CASSPPGLAGGTDTQYF. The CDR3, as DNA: TGTGCCAGCTCACCACCGGGGCTAGCGGGAGGTACAGATACGCAGTATTTT.

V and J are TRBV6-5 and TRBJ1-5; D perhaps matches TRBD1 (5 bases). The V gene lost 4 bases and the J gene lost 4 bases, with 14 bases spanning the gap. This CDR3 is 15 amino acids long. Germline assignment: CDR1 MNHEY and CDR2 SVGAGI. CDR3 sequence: CASSFRQLSNQPQHF. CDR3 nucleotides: TGTGCCAGCAGTTTCCGACAGCTTTCAAATCAGCCCCAGCATTTT.

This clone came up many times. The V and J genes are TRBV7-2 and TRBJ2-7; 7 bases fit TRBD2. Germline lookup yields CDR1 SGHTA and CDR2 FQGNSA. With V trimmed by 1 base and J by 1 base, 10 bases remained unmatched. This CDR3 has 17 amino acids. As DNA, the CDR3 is TGTGCCAGCAGCTTAGTTCGGGGGGTAGAGACTTCCTACGAGCAGTACTTC. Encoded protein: CASSLVRGVETSYEQYF.

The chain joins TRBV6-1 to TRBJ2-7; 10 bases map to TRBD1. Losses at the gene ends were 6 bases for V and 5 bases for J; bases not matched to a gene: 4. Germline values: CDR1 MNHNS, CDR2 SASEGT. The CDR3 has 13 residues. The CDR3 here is CASRRQGANEQYF. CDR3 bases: TGTGCCAGCAGAAGACAGGGGGCAAACGAGCAGTACTTC.

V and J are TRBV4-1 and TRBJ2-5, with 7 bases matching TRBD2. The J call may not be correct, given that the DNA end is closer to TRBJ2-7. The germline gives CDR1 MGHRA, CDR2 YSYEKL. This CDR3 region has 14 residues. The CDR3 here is CASSQGGSSYEQYF. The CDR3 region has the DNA TGCGCCAGCAGCCAAGGCGGGAGCTCCTACGAGCAGTACTTC.

CDR3 coding DNA: TGTGCCAGCAGTTTTTACGGGACAGGGTCATACGAGCAGTACTTC. It translates to CASSFYGTGSYEQYF. The chain has TRBV6-5 and TRBJ2-5; TRBD1 matches 9 bases. The J call is in doubt because the DNA end fits TRBJ2-7 better. Germline lookup yields CDR1 MNHEY and CDR2 SVGAGI. The CDR3 is 15 residues long.

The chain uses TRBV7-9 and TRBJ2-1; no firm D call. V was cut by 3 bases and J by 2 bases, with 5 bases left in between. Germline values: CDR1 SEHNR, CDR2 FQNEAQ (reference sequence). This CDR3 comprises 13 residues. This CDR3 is CASSLGPYNEQFF. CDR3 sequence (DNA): TGTGCCAGCAGCTTGGGCCCCTACAATGAGCAGTTCTTC.

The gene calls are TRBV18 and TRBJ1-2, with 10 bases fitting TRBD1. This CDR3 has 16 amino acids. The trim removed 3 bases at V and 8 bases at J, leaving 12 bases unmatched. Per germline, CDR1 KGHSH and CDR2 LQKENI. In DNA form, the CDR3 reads TGTGCCAGCTCACCTACCTTGGACAGGGGGTCTAACGGCTACACCTTC. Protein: CASSPTLDRGSNGYTF.

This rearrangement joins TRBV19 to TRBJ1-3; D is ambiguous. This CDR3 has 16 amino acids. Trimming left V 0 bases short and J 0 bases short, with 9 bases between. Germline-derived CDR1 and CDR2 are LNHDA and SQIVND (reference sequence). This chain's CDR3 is CASSIDRDSSGNTIYF. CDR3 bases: TGTGCCAGTAGTATAGATCGGGATAGCTCTGGAAACACCATATATTTT.

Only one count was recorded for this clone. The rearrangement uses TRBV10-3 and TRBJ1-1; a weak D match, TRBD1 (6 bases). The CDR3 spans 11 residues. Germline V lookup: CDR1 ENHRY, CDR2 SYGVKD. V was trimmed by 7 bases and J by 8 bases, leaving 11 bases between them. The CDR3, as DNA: TGTGCCATCACTCAACAGGGAGAAGCTTTCTTT. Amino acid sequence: CAITQQGEAFF.

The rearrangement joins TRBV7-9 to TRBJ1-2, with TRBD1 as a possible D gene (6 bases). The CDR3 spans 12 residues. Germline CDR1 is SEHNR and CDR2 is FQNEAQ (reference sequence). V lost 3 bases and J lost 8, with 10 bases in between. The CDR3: CASSFIQGGYTF. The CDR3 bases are TGTGCCAGCAGCTTTATACAGGGCGGCTACACCTTC.

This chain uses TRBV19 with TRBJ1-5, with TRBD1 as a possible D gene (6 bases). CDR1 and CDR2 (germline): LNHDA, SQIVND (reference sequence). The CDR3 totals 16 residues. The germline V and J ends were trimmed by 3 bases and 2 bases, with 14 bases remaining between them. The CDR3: CASSIWTVWGNQPQHF. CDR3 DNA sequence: TGTGCCAGTAGTATCTGGACAGTTTGGGGCAATCAGCCCCAGCATTTT.